These 27 T cell receptor beta chains share one sample of origin, sequenced in a study of spatial heterogeneity in lung cancer. Stated time point: sample taken at primary tumor resection. These receptors' antigens are unknown. Study observations and caveats: One measure, the expanded intratumoral alpha and beta TCR count, tracked tumor mutation counts.

One entry per CDR3 protein, called by TCRdb with MiXCR from the 5' RACE reads. Among some 2,900 distinct CDR3 sequences listed, approximately 4.5% were seen once. This sample comprised lung tumor tissue, obtained at surgery. All receptors come from a female donor with early-stage non-small cell lung cancer.

By share of the sample, this clonotype is medium-sized. The chain is built from TRBV27 and TRBJ1-2, with no clear D. The V gene lost 0 bases and the J gene lost 2 bases, with 16 bases spanning the gap. The germline V gene has CDR1 MNHEY and CDR2 SMNVEV (reference sequence). The CDR3 loop spans 17 amino acids. The CDR3 sequence is CASSLSREQRRNYGYTF. The CDR3 DNA sequence: TGTGCCAGCAGTTTATCGAGAGAACAGCGAAGAAACTATGGCTACACCTTC.

The gene calls are TRBV5-6 and TRBJ2-2; TRBD1 aligns across 7 bases. V lost 1 base, J lost 7 bases, and 1 base stayed unmatched. Germline CDR1 is SGHDT and CDR2 is YYEEEE. The CDR3 runs 13 residues. The CDR3 is CASSLPGGGELFF. The CDR3 DNA reads TGTGCCAGCAGCTTGCCAGGGGGCGGGGAGCTGTTTTTT.

This clonotype is large (0.1 to 1%) in the sample. The CDR3 reads CASSPGGGEQFF. CDR3 DNA sequence: TGTGCCAGTAGTCCCGGAGGGGGTGAGCAGTTCTTC. The chain couples TRBV19 to TRBJ2-1; D could derive from TRBD1 or TRBD2 (6 bases each). V lost 5 bases and J lost 9, with 11 bases in between. The CDR3 loop spans 12 amino acids. Germline loops: CDR1 LNHDA, CDR2 SQIVND (reference sequence).

This clonotype is classed as large (0.1 to 1%). V is TRBV6-2 or TRBV6-3 and J is TRBJ1-2; 9 bases are a match to TRBD1. Unmatched junction bases numbered 5, after V lost 6 bases and J lost 6 bases. This CDR3 contains 13 residues. Germline CDR1 is MNHEY and CDR2 is SVGEGT. CDR3 DNA: TGTGCCAGCAGCCTGGACAGGGGAAATGGCTACACCTTC. It yields the protein CASSLDRGNGYTF.

By share, this clonotype counts as medium-sized. This chain connects TRBV20-1 to TRBJ1-5; 7 nucleotides align to TRBD1. Germline V gene lookup returns CDR1 DFQATT and CDR2 SNEGSKA (reference sequence). V shed 4 bases, J shed 0 bases, and the junction held 12 bases outside the gene matches. The CDR3 has 17 amino acids. Here the CDR3 reads CSAKGQSSEYSNQPQHF. Here the CDR3 DNA reads TGCAGTGCTAAGGGACAGTCAAGCGAGTATAGCAATCAGCCCCAGCATTTT.

Sample share makes this clonotype medium-sized. The V and J genes are TRBV29-1 and TRBJ1-1; D possibly corresponds to TRBD1 (6 bases). The CDR3 is 13 residues long. V shed 7 bases and J shed 1 base, with 13 bases lying between them. Germline V gene lookup returns CDR1 SQVTM and CDR2 ANQGSEA. CDR3 DNA sequence: TGCAGCGCCCGGCAGGGGTGGAACACTGAAGCTTTCTTT. Translating gives CSARQGWNTEAFF.

This clonotype is medium-sized by share. J is TRBJ2-7 and V is TRBV2; D may match TRBD1 or TRBD2 (6 bases each). CDR1 is SNHLY, CDR2 FYNNEI, per germline. V was pared by 5 bases and J by 0 bases, with 20 bases between. The CDR3 covers 17 residues. CDR3 bases: TGTGCCAGCAGTCTGGGGGGCGTTGCGGATAGCTCCTACGAGCAGTACTTC. It yields the protein CASSLGGVADSSYEQYF.

This clonotype was seen at least ten times. This chain uses TRBV6-5 with TRBJ2-7, with D perhaps TRBD1 (7 bases). This CDR3 contains 16 residues. Germline-derived CDR1 and CDR2 are MNHEY and SVGAGI. Between the trimmed V and J ends, which lost 6 bases and 0 bases, there was a span of 18 bases. Here the CDR3 DNA reads TGTGCCAGCAGCCGCATAAGGGGGCGGGACTCCTACGAGCAGTACTTC. It yields the protein CASSRIRGRDSYEQYF.

This clonotype is medium-sized within its sample. The gene calls are TRBV10-2 and TRBJ1-5; TRBD1 might be the D (5 bases). Trimming stripped 0 bases from V and 4 bases from J, with 10 bases between. This CDR3 is 15 amino acids long. The germline gives CDR1 WSHSY, CDR2 SAAADI. CDR3 DNA: TGCGCCAGCAGTGAGTCGGGGCGGAGAAATCAGCCCCAGCATTTT. Its protein is CASSESGRRNQPQHF.

This clonotype was seen many times. The CDR3 sequence: CASSQLAGAYEQYF. In DNA form, the CDR3 reads TGTGCCAGCAGCCAACTGGCGGGGGCCTACGAGCAGTACTTC. The V and J genes are TRBV16 and TRBJ2-7; 7 bases fit TRBD2. The CDR3 is 14 residues long. Looked up from germline, CDR1 is KGHSY and CDR2 is FQNENV. V lost 2 bases to trimming and J lost 2 bases; unmatched junction nucleotides: 3.

Notes on this clonotype: This may be a read error: a much more frequent sequence differs by one nucleotide. The genes are TRBV18 and TRBJ2-3; D perhaps matches TRBD1 (5 bases). The CDR3 spans 14 residues. The germline gives CDR1 KGHSH, CDR2 LQKENI. V was clipped by 1 base and J by 3 bases, with 8 bases between them. This CDR3 is CASSPQGCTDTQYF. The CDR3 DNA follows: TGTGCCAGCTCACCACAGGGGTGTACAGATACGCAGTATTTT. Complete variable domain (other parts from reference TRBV18 and TRBJ2-3): NAGVMQNPRHLVRRRGQEARLRCSPMKGHSHVYWYRQLPEEGLKFMVYLQKENIIDESGMPKERFSAEFPKEGPSILRIQQVVRGDSAAYFCASSPQGCTDTQYFGPGTRLTVL.

A note on this clonotype: The CDR3 does not close with the conserved phenylalanine or tryptophan, likely indicating a read error. V is TRBV19 and J is TRBJ2-1; 8 bases align to TRBD1. Looked up from germline, CDR1 is LNHDA and CDR2 is SQIVND (reference sequence). The CDR3 spans 16 residues. CDR3 loop: CVSSMVQGVTYNEQFL. In DNA form, the CDR3 reads TGTGTCAGTAGTATGGTACAGGGGGTAACCTACAATGAGCAGTTCTTA.

This rearrangement joins TRBV30 to TRBJ1-4; 12 nucleotides agree with TRBD1. The CDR3 runs to 16 residues. Germline CDR1 is GTSNPN and CDR2 is SVGIG (reference sequence). V dropped 0 bases and J dropped 7; count of bases not matched to a gene: 6. Here the CDR3 DNA reads TGTGCCTGGAGTGTCGGGACAGGGGGCGCCGGTGAAAAACTGTTTTTT. This gives the protein CAWSVGTGGAGEKLFF.

This clonotype is labeled as medium-sized. The V call is TRBV14, the J call TRBJ1-4; the D gene is possibly TRBD1 (6 bases). CDR3 length: 16 amino acids. CDR1 is SGHDN and CDR2 is FVKESK in the germline V gene. Deletions cut 1 base from V and 7 bases from J, with 16 bases between. The CDR3 sequence: CASSQVPGQGSEKLFF. The DNA for the CDR3 is TGTGCCAGCAGCCAAGTGCCGGGTCAGGGGAGTGAAAAACTGTTTTTT.

This clonotype is labeled as medium-sized. The chain is built from TRBV5-1 and TRBJ1-2; D call uncertain. This CDR3 is built from 14 residues. The V and J ends lost 0 bases and 2 bases respectively, with 8 bases between them. The germline V gene has CDR1 SGHRS and CDR2 YFSETQ. DNA for the CDR3: TGCGCCAGCAGCTTGGGGACCCACAACTATGGCTACACCTTC. Amino acid sequence: CASSLGTHNYGYTF.

This clonotype was picked up many times. A much larger clone sits a single nucleotide away, making a read error possible. The chain's CDR3 is CASSLGTENAPLHF. CDR3 in DNA: TGTGCCAGCAGCTTAGGGACGGAAAATGCACCCCTCCACTTT. The chain combines TRBV7-9 with TRBJ1-6; D not resolved. The germline V gene encodes CDR1 SEHNR and CDR2 FQNEAQ (reference sequence). V gave up 1 base and J gave up 11 bases, with 12 bases separating them. The CDR3 loop spans 14 amino acids.

This clonotype is medium-sized within its sample. The CDR3 spells CATSDGTTGLGDTQYF. The CDR3 nucleotides read TGTGCCACCAGTGACGGAACGACAGGGTTGGGAGATACGCAGTATTTT. V and J are TRBV24-1 and TRBJ2-3; TRBD1 agrees at 7 bases. Germline CDR1 reads KGHDR; CDR2 reads SFDVKD. This CDR3 contains 16 residues. V dropped 4 bases and J dropped 5; count of bases not matched to a gene: 11.

By proportion, this clonotype is medium-sized. The chain combines TRBV6-4 with TRBJ2-3, with 9 nucleotides matching TRBD1. The junction had 7 bases not matched to a gene; V was cut back by 5 bases and J by 1 base. This CDR3 spans 16 amino acids. CDR1 MRHNA and CDR2 SNTAGT come from the germline V gene. The CDR3, as DNA: TGTGCCAGCAGTCCTACGACAGGGGGGGGCACAGATACGCAGTATTTT. Protein sequence: CASSPTTGGGTDTQYF.

By its share, this clonotype is medium-sized. The chain uses TRBV18 and TRBJ1-2; 9 positions agree with TRBD1. The CDR3 is 14 residues long. The ends lost 6 bases at V and 5 bases at J; junction bases unmatched: 7. CDR1 KGHSH and CDR2 LQKENI come from the germline V gene. The chain's CDR3 is CASSPTGGWYGYTF. DNA for the CDR3: TGTGCCAGCTCGCCCACAGGGGGCTGGTATGGCTACACCTTC.

This clonotype has at least ten counts. This chain connects TRBV29-1 to TRBJ2-1; D perhaps matches TRBD2 (5 bases). The V end lost 8 bases, the J end lost 4 bases, and 18 bases lay between the germline ends. The V gene's germline CDR1 is SQVTM and CDR2 ANQGSEA. The length of the CDR3 is 14 residues. CDR3 DNA sequence: TGCAGCCCTGAAGGGAGAAGTTCTTACAATGAGCAGTTCTTC. Protein sequence: CSPEGRSSYNEQFF.

By share, this clonotype counts as medium-sized. This rearrangement joins TRBV20-1 to TRBJ2-5, with 12 nucleotides matching TRBD2. The CDR3 runs to 16 residues. The germline V gene has CDR1 DFQATT and CDR2 SNEGSKA (reference sequence). V lost 3 bases and J lost 5; bases outside the gene matches: 10. The chain's CDR3 is CSARGTSGPEGETQYF. The CDR3 DNA reads as TGCAGTGCTAGGGGGACTAGCGGGCCCGAGGGGGAGACCCAGTACTTC.

By share, this clonotype counts as large (0.1 to 1%). The chain employs TRBV7-8 and TRBJ2-2; 7 bases map to TRBD1. CDR1 and CDR2 from the germline V gene are SGHVS and FQNEAQ. V dropped 5 bases and J dropped 0; count of bases not matched to a gene: 12. The CDR3 is 18 amino acids. The CDR3: CASSTPDRETANTGELFF. As DNA, the CDR3 is TGTGCCAGCAGCACCCCCGACAGGGAAACCGCGAACACCGGGGAGCTGTTTTTT.

By its share, this clonotype is medium-sized. This chain uses TRBV5-1 with TRBJ1-2, with a tentative D call TRBD1 (6 bases). Between the trimmed V and J ends, which lost 4 bases and 6 bases, there was a span of 16 bases. This CDR3 is built from 14 residues. CDR1 is SGHRS, CDR2 YFSETQ, per germline. The CDR3 DNA sequence: TGCGCCAGCAGCCCCGGACAGATGTTAGATGGCTACACCTTC. It yields the protein CASSPGQMLDGYTF.

Within the sample, this clonotype is medium-sized. The rearrangement uses TRBV12-3 or TRBV12-4 and TRBJ1-1; maybe TRBD1 (5 bases). The CDR3 extends over 12 amino acids. With 5 bases removed from V and 13 bases from J, the gap between germline ends came to 17 bases. DNA of the CDR3: TGTGCCAGCAGTCCCCAGGGACTGGGTTGTTTCTTT. Translated: CASSPQGLGCFF.

By frequency in the sample, this clonotype is medium-sized. J is TRBJ1-2 and V is TRBV5-1; tentatively, D is TRBD1 (5 bases). The CDR3 has 15 amino acids. The V and J ends lost 4 bases and 0 bases respectively, with 13 bases between them. Germline lookup yields CDR1 SGHRS and CDR2 YFSETQ. The CDR3 DNA follows: TGCGCCAGCAGCCCCAACAAGGGGTCTAACTATGGCTACACCTTC. This sequence encodes CASSPNKGSNYGYTF.

By share of the sample, this clonotype is medium-sized. The chain employs TRBV10-3 and TRBJ2-1, with 15 bases that match TRBD2. Germline V CDR1 and CDR2: ENHRY, SYGVKD. This CDR3 region has 17 residues. The trim removed 6 bases at V and 6 bases at J, leaving 9 bases unmatched. The CDR3 coding sequence is TGTGCCATCAGAGGACTAGCGGGGGGGCCTCTCGGCAATGAGCAGTTCTTC. Protein product: CAIRGLAGGPLGNEQFF.

The sample holds many counts of this clonotype. A much larger clone lies a single base off, so this may be a read error. The chain employs TRBV6-5 and TRBJ1-6; unclear D gene. The CDR3 consists of 15 residues. Germline V CDR1 and CDR2: MNHEY, SVGAGI. The germline V and J ends were trimmed by 2 bases and 11 bases, with 16 bases remaining between them. CDR3 DNA sequence: TGTGCCAGCAGTTACGCTCCAGGTGTTGATGCACCCCTCCACTTT. Its protein product is CASSYAPGVDAPLHF.